This record looks at one TCR beta chain sequence and its context. The target antigen is unknown. PCR employed 60 Vbeta and 13 Jbeta primers. Data came from immunoSEQ multiplex PCR; TCRdb stores just in-frame clones and leaves some out. This sample has 100,000 to 150,000 clones, with roughly 80% found just once. The sample is drawn from a study of cytomegalovirus exposure and HLA in healthy donors. General study points: Compared with the approximately 700-donor mean, an Asian-associated ancestry cluster reportedly had fewer N-insertions, according to a later analysis. In a later analysis, several top co-occurrence clusters appeared linked to parvovirus B19, influenza, CMV and Epstein-Barr virus. In vitro work confirmed that a few CMV-associated chains recognize CMV antigens.

This TCR derives from a man younger than 30 in good health and CMV-seropositive. The source material was PBMCs.

This CDR3 reads CASRSGTSGINEQFF. The CDR3 DNA sequence: TGTGCCAGCAGGTCCGGTACTAGTGGTATCAATGAGCAGTTCTTC. V gene TRBV6-1 combines with J gene TRBJ2-1; maybe TRBD2 (5 bases). The CDR3 is 15 residues long. Trimming pared 6 bases from V and 6 bases from J, leaving 18 bases between. The germline V gene encodes CDR1 MNHNS and CDR2 SASEGT.